These 22 T cell receptor beta chains originate from one sample sequenced in a study of Graves' ophthalmopathy and Graves' hyperthyroidism. From RNA, the CDR3 regions of TCR beta chains were amplified and sequenced. HTBI primers were employed in first-round RT-PCR, then a second-round multiplex PCR followed. TCRdb fed the multiplex PCR reads into MiXCR, producing one record per CDR3 protein. This sample has approximately 700,000 distinct CDR3 sequences, with roughly 41% found just once. The specimen was peripheral blood. These receptors were obtained from an adult man with Graves' ophthalmopathy.

This clonotype has at least ten counts. The chain uses TRBV10-2 and TRBJ2-2; possibly TRBD1 or TRBD2 for D (7 bases each). The V and J ends lost 6 bases and 4 bases respectively, with 12 bases between them. The CDR3 length is 14 residues. Germline values: CDR1 WSHSY, CDR2 SAAADI. CDR3 sequence reads: CASSRGGVTGELFF. The CDR3 DNA is TGCGCCAGCAGCAGGGGGGGCGTCACCGGGGAGCTGTTTTTT.

Comments on this clonotype: Its ends do not fully match the called genes, so a read error is possible. The gene calls are TRBV7-3 and TRBJ2-2; 9 bases map to TRBD1. The CDR3 loop spans 18 amino acids. CDR1 and CDR2 from the germline V gene are SGHTA and FQGTGA. DNA for the CDR3: TGCGCCAGCAGCAAAACAGGGGGCCCGGGACTGCTCACCGGGGAGCTGTTTTTT. This sequence encodes CASSKTGGPGLLTGELFF.

This CDR3 reads CSVGQGWATEAFF. Here the CDR3 DNA reads TGCAGCGTGGGGCAGGGGTGGGCCACTGAAGCTTTCTTT. V is TRBV29-1 and J is TRBJ1-1, with D possibly TRBD1 on 6 matching bases. In germline, CDR1 is SQVTM, CDR2 ANQGSEA. V lost 6 bases, J lost 4 bases, and 15 bases lay in between. The length of the CDR3 is 13 residues.

This clonotype showed up many times. The chain combines TRBV12-3 or TRBV12-4 with TRBJ2-2; TRBD2 matches 8 bases. The CDR3 length is 14 residues. Trimming at V came to 6 bases and at J to 5 bases, leaving 5 bases not matched to a gene. Here the CDR3 reads CASRPAGGTGELFF. CDR3 DNA sequence: TGTGCCAGCAGGCCCGCGGGGGGAACCGGGGAGCTGTTTTTT.

This clonotype was picked up many times. This chain connects TRBV19 to TRBJ2-5, with 8 bases that match TRBD1. The junction had 9 bases not matched to a gene; V was cut back by 7 bases and J by 5 bases. Germline lookup yields CDR1 LNHDA and CDR2 SQIVND (reference sequence). The CDR3 has 14 amino acids. CDR3 residues: CASTPGTGVETQYF. In nucleotides, the CDR3 is TGTGCCAGTACTCCCGGGACAGGCGTGGAGACCCAGTACTTC.

Points on this clonotype: One junction end disagrees with the germline gene, perhaps due to a read error. The chain recombines TRBV7-9 with TRBJ2-5; 11 bases agree with TRBD2. CDR1 SEHNR and CDR2 FQNEAQ come from the germline V gene (reference sequence). This CDR3 contains 15 residues. CDR3 bases: TGCGCCAGCAGCCATAGCGGGGGGGCTGAGGAGACCCAGTACTTC. It yields the protein CASSHSGGAEETQYF.

The rearrangement joins TRBV20-1 to TRBJ1-3; 8 bases agree with TRBD1. The CDR3 loop spans 15 amino acids. Germline CDR1 reads DFQATT; CDR2 reads SNEGSKA (reference sequence). V lost 0 bases and J lost 3; bases outside the gene matches: 4. In nucleotides, the CDR3 is TGCAGTGCTAGAGATTCAGGGGGCTTTGGAAACACCATATATTTT. It specifies CSARDSGGFGNTIYF.

This CDR3 is CASSLVQGFFYEQYF. The CDR3 DNA sequence: TGTGCCAGCAGCTTGGTGCAGGGGTTCTTCTACGAGCAGTACTTC. V is TRBV5-4 and J is TRBJ2-7; D possibly corresponds to TRBD1 (6 bases). V dropped 0 bases and J dropped 3 bases, with 13 bases sitting between them. This CDR3 contains 15 residues. Germline CDR1 is SGHNT and CDR2 is YYREEE (reference sequence).

In its sample, this clonotype was seen a few times. The CDR3 DNA follows: TGTGCCAGCAGTTTGGTCTTTGGGTGGGGGTCATCGGGCGATGGCTACACCTTC. It encodes CASSLVFGWGSSGDGYTF. The V call is TRBV12-3 or TRBV12-4, the J call TRBJ1-2; a possible D gene is TRBD1 (5 bases). This CDR3 is built from 18 residues. V was shortened by 3 bases and J by 6 bases, with 26 bases between the two germline ends.

The V call is TRBV11-3, the J call TRBJ2-7; D ambiguous. With 5 bases removed from V and 2 bases from J, the gap between germline ends came to 13 bases. This CDR3 is built from 14 residues. Germline V lookup: CDR1 SGHNT, CDR2 YENEEA. The DNA for the CDR3 is TGTGCCAGCAGCCTATGGACCGAAACCTACGAGCAGTACTTC. This translates into CASSLWTETYEQYF.

This clonotype has at least ten counts. The CDR3 end shows no conserved phenylalanine or tryptophan, and so a read error is likely. The DNA is left out, because the CDR3 cannot be placed on it with certainty; the CDR3 is given as TCRdb lists it. The chain is built from TRBV6-1 and TRBJ1-2; the table's TRBD1 call for D was not verified on the DNA. The CDR3 extends over 8 residues, inclusive of both ends. CDR1 is MNHNS and CDR2 is SASEGT in the germline V gene. This CDR3 is CASGTSLL.

The chain uses TRBV7-9 and TRBJ2-5; 10 bases align to TRBD2. The V gene's germline CDR1 is SEHNR and CDR2 FQNEAQ (reference sequence). V was clipped by 1 base and J by 0 bases; unmatched bases: 5. CDR3 length: 17 amino acids. CDR3: CASSLGASGRDQETQYF. CDR3 nucleotides: TGTGCCAGCAGCTTAGGGGCTAGCGGGAGAGACCAAGAGACCCAGTACTTC.

This clonotype was counted a single time. This could be a read error, since a much larger clone is one nucleotide away. The J gene is TRBJ2-7, the V gene TRBV2; 8 positions match TRBD2. CDR3 size: 13 residues. The germline CDR1 and CDR2 sequences are SNHLY and FYNNEI. With 8 bases clipped from V and 2 bases from J, the junction kept 5 bases outside the gene matches. CDR3 loop: CASFGTSTYEQYF. The DNA for the CDR3 is TGTGCCAGCTTCGGGACTAGTACCTACGAGCAGTACTTC.

Ten or more counts support this clonotype. V is TRBV19 and J is TRBJ1-2; D is uncertain. The CDR3 has 16 amino acids. Germline CDR1 and CDR2: LNHDA and SQIVND (reference sequence). V was trimmed by 1 base and J by 0 bases, leaving 12 bases between them. For the CDR3, the DNA is TGTGCCAGTAGTATAGCGACGGTCCCTCCTAACTATGGCTACACCTTC. Translation: CASSIATVPPNYGYTF. The full variable domain, completed using reference TRBV19 and TRBJ1-2, is DGGITQSPKYLFRKEGQNVTLSCEQNLNHDAMYWYRQDPGQGLRLIYYSQIVNDFQKGDIAEGYSVSREKKESFPLTVTSAQKNPTAFYLCASSIATVPPNYGYTFGSGTRLTVV.

This clonotype was counted once. DNA for the CDR3: TGTGCCAGCAGCACCAAGACAGAAGAGACCCAGTACTTC. It codes for CASSTKTEETQYF. The chain links TRBV7-8 to TRBJ2-5, with D possibly matching TRBD1 (5 bases). Trimming removed 5 bases at V and 3 bases at J, with 10 bases between. The V gene's germline CDR1 is SGHVS and CDR2 FQNEAQ. The CDR3 consists of 13 residues.

This clonotype was detected a few times. A much larger clone sits a single nucleotide away, making a read error possible. The gene calls are TRBV2 and TRBJ1-1; D possibly corresponds to TRBD1 (6 bases). Germline-derived CDR1 and CDR2 are SNHLY and FYNNEI. V lost 7 bases to trimming and J lost 3 bases, with 12 bases between them. The CDR3 has 13 amino acids. The CDR3 nucleotides are TGTGCCAGCAAGGGGGAAAGGGACACTGAAGCTTTCTTT. This translates into CASKGERDTEAFF.

The chain employs TRBV29-1 and TRBJ1-1, with 7 bases matching TRBD1. J lost 6 bases, V lost 6 bases, and 16 bases had no gene match. CDR3 length: 15 residues. Per the germline V gene, CDR1 is SQVTM and CDR2 is ANQGSEA. Written as DNA, the CDR3 is TGCAGCGTCGTCGCACAGGGGACCGTGGCCGCTGAAGCTTTCTTT. This codes for CSVVAQGTVAAEAFF.

As to this clonotype: A much larger clone is a single base away; this may be a read error. V and J are TRBV5-5 and TRBJ2-7; D is possibly TRBD2 (7 bases). Trimming removed 3 bases from V and 3 bases from J, with 19 bases in between. The CDR3 totals 16 residues. CDR1 and CDR2 from the germline V gene are SGHKS and YYEKEE (reference sequence). In DNA form, the CDR3 reads TGTGCCAGCAGCTACAGCCGGCGGGGGCCTTTCTACGAGCAGTACTTC. It codes for CASSYSRRGPFYEQYF.

V is TRBV29-1 and J is TRBJ1-1; 7 nucleotides agree with TRBD1. Losses at the gene ends were 6 bases for V and 7 bases for J; bases not matched to a gene: 8. The germline V gene has CDR1 SQVTM and CDR2 ANQGSEA. The CDR3 sequence is 12 residues long. CDR3 sequence reads: CSVPKGGNEAFF. CDR3 DNA: TGCAGCGTCCCGAAAGGGGGCAATGAAGCTTTCTTT.

This clonotype was recorded many times. This chain uses TRBV29-1 with TRBJ2-5; D call uncertain. Germline CDR1 reads SQVTM; CDR2 reads ANQGSEA. Trimming cost V 0 bases and J 5 bases, with 7 bases left between them. The CDR3 consists of 12 residues. The CDR3 here is CSVEEGQETQYF. For the CDR3, the DNA is TGCAGCGTTGAAGAAGGCCAGGAGACCCAGTACTTC. Drawing the rest from reference TRBV29-1 and TRBJ2-5, the complete variable domain is SAVISQKPSRDICQRGTSLTIQCQVDSQVTMMFWYRQQPGQSLTLIATANQGSEATYESGFVIDKFPISRPNLTFSTLTVSNMSPEDSSIYLCSVEEGQETQYFGPGTRLLVL.

The chain couples TRBV7-6 to TRBJ2-5; TRBD1 agrees at 7 bases. Germline lookup yields CDR1 SGHVS and CDR2 FNYEAQ. The CDR3 has 18 amino acids. After removal of 5 bases from V and 5 bases from J, the junction contained 20 bases not matched to a gene. CDR3 residues: CASSPRTGPTNTGETQYF. The CDR3 DNA is TGTGCCAGCAGCCCCCGGACAGGACCAACGAACACCGGGGAGACCCAGTACTTC.

V is TRBV9 and J is TRBJ2-5; D might be TRBD1 (6 bases). Germline lookup yields CDR1 SGDLS and CDR2 YYNGEE. The CDR3 is 16 amino acids. Trimming removed 5 bases at V and 5 bases at J, with 22 bases between. CDR3 bases: TGTGCCAGCAGACAGCTTCTTACAGGGCGCGGGGAGACCCAGTACTTC. The encoded protein is CASRQLLTGRGETQYF.